The rows below give T cell receptor beta chains drawn from one sample of a study of graft-versus-host responses after intestinal transplantation. Sequenced by immunoSEQ multiplex PCR; TCRdb stores in-frame clones only, minus some. The sample has tens of thousands of clones, roughly 93% seen once; the top ten hold more than 0.15%. These TCRs' antigens remain unknown. The starting material was unstimulated CD4+ T cells sorted from spleen or lymph node cells, obtained before transplant. The source of these receptors is a human donor who was the organ donor for an intestinal transplant. CDR3s include the opening cysteine and the closing phenylalanine or tryptophan. Each record gives: CDR3 protein, CDR3 DNA, D gene, V gene, clone size, J gene. A D gene is named only where the DNA matches it firmly. Not all rows give a size; the values are once, few, many and, for expanded clones, a class.

CASSFRGKGYEQYF,TGTGCCAGCAGCTTCAGGGGGAAGGGCTACGAGCAGTACTTC,TRBD1,TRBV5-6,.,TRBJ2-7
CASSQVRGDRVYEQYF,TGCGCCAGCAGCCAAGTCCGAGGGGACAGGGTCTACGAGCAGTACTTC,TRBD1,TRBV4-3,once,TRBJ2-7
CASRKIAGGLDTQYF,TGTGCCAGCAGGAAAATAGCGGGGGGCCTGGATACGCAGTATTTT,TRBD2,TRBV2,.,TRBJ2-3
CASGTLEQYF,TGTGCCAGCGGGACACTCGAGCAGTACTTC,.,TRBV2,.,TRBJ2-7
CASSPLVGANEKLFF,TGTGCCAGCTCTCCTCTTGTGGGGGCTAATGAAAAACTGTTTTTT,.,TRBV18,.,TRBJ1-4
CASSEYTDTQYF,TGTGCCAGCAGTGAATACACAGATACGCAGTATTTT,.,TRBV2,once,TRBJ2-3
CASSKIDRAQGYGYTF,TGTGCCAGCAGCAAGATAGACAGGGCTCAAGGGTATGGCTACACCTTC,TRBD1,TRBV5-4,once,TRBJ1-2
CAISDRWTSGGYNEQFF,TGTGCCATCAGTGACAGATGGACTAGCGGGGGGTACAATGAGCAGTTCTTC,TRBD2,TRBV10-3,.,TRBJ2-1
CASSSRQDEQYF,TGTGCCAGCAGCTCCCGACAGGACGAGCAGTACTTC,.,TRBV7-9,.,TRBJ2-7
CAWTGVTPDTQYF,TGTGCCTGGACTGGAGTGACCCCAGATACGCAGTATTTT,.,TRBV30,.,TRBJ2-3
CATGWTVGYGNQPQHF,TGTGCCACTGGATGGACGGTGGGGTATGGCAATCAGCCCCAGCATTTT,.,TRBV19,.,TRBJ1-5